The following is a T cell receptor beta chain sequence with its context. Antigen: not known. Clinicians diagnosed patients from clinical symptoms, serum thyroxine and TRAb, thyroid ultrasound and orbital computed tomography. This sample was taken from a study of T cells in Graves' hyperthyroidism and ophthalmopathy. Findings and caveats of the study: Most clonotypes that expanded in the thyroid above 0.001 also showed up in blood.

Researchers took RNA transcripts and amplified the TCR beta CDR3 regions from them. First-round RT-PCR targeting the TCR CDR3 was performed with the HTBI primer set. TCRdb reprocessed the multiplex PCR reads with MiXCR, giving one entry per CDR3 protein. The table shows hundreds of thousands of distinct CDR3 sequences, with about 15% occurring only once. The CDR3 loop spans 16 amino acids. V lost 6 bases, J lost 2 bases, and 20 bases lay in between. Germline V gene lookup returns CDR1 MNHNS and CDR2 SASEGT. Sequencing used blood. The TCR was taken from a woman younger than 35 with Graves' hyperthyroidism. V is TRBV6-1 and J is TRBJ2-7, with D perhaps matching TRBD1 (6 bases). This CDR3 is CASSQALQGSPYEQYF. The DNA for the CDR3 is TGTGCCAGCAGCCAAGCACTTCAGGGGTCGCCCTACGAGCAGTACTTC.